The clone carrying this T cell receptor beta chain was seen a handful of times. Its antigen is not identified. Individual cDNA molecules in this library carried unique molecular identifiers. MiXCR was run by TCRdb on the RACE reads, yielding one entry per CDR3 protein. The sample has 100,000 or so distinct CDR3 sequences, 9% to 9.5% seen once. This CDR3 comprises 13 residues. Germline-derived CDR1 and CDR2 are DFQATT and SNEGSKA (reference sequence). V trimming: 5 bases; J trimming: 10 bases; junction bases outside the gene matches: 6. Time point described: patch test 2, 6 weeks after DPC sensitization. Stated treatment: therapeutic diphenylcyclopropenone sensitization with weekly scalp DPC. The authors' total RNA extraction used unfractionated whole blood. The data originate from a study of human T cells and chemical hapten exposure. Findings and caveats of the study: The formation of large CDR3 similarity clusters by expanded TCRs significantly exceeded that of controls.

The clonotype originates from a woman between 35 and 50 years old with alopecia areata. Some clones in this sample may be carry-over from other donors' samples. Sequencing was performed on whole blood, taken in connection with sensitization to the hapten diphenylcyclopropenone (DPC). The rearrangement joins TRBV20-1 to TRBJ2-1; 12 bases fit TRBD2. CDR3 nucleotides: TGCAGTGCTCCCCCGGGGACTAGCGGGGAGCAGTTCTTC. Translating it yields CSAPPGTSGEQFF.